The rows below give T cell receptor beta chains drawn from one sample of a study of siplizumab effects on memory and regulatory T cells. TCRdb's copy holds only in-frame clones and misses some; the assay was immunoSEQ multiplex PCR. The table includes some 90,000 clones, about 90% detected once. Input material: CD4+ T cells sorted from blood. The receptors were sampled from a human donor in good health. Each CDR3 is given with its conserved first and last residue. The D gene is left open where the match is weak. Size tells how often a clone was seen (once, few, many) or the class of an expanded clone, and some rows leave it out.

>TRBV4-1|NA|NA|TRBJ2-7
CASKEGTGQGYEQYF
TGCGCCAGCAAGGAAGGAACAGGGCAAGGGTACGAGCAGTACTTC
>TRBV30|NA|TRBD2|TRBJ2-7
CAWSMSGRWEQYF
TGTGCCTGGAGTATGAGCGGGAGGTGGGAGCAGTACTTC
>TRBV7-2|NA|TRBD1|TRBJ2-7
CASSPRPGTGPYEQYF
TGTGCCAGCAGCCCCCGTCCCGGGACAGGACCCTACGAGCAGTACTTC
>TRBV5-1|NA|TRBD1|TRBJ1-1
CASSTGDRGKTEAFF
TGCGCCAGCAGCACAGGGGACAGGGGTAAAACTGAAGCTTTCTTT
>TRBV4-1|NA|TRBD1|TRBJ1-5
CASSPGQGARNQPQHF
TGCGCCAGCAGCCCCGGACAGGGGGCGAGAAATCAGCCCCAGCATTTT
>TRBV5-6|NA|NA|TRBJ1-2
CASSLAFPQGYTF
TGTGCCAGCAGCTTGGCTTTCCCGCAGGGCTACACCTTC
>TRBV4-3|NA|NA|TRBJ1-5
CASSLDSRNQPQHF
TGCGCCAGCAGCCTAGACAGTCGCAATCAGCCCCAGCATTTT
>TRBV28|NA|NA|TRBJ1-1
CASNPHGGQYTEAFF
TGTGCCAGCAATCCTCATGGTGGGCAGTACACTGAAGCTTTCTTT
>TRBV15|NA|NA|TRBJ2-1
CATSRDLETYNEQFF
TGTGCCACCAGCAGAGATTTGGAGACCTACAATGAGCAGTTCTTC
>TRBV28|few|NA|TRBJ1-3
CASSLTGWANTIYF
TGTGCCAGCAGTTTAACAGGGTGGGCAAACACCATATATTTT
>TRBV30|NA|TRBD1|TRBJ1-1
CAWRDRQNTEAFF
TGTGCCTGGAGGGACAGGCAGAACACTGAAGCTTTCTTT
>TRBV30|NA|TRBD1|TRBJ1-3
CAFNRDRGSGNTIYF
TGTGCCTTCAACCGGGACAGGGGTTCCGGAAACACCATATATTTT
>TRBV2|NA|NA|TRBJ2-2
CASSEISNTGELFF
TGTGCCAGCAGTGAAATTTCGAACACCGGGGAGCTGTTTTTT
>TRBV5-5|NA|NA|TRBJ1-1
CASRPRDLQNTEAFF
TGTGCCAGCAGGCCGCGGGACCTCCAAAACACTGAAGCTTTCTTT
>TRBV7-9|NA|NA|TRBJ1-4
CASSLVTNEKLFF
TGTGCCAGCAGCTTAGTGACCAATGAAAAACTGTTTTTT
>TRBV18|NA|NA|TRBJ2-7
CASSPVSVHEQYF
TGTGCCAGCTCACCAGTATCCGTCCACGAGCAGTACTTC
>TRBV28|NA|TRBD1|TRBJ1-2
CASSSPGQLTYGYTF
TGTGCCAGCAGCTCCCCGGGACAGTTGACCTATGGCTACACCTTC
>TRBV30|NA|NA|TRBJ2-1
CAWSGSPNEQFF
TGTGCCTGGAGTGGCAGTCCCAATGAGCAGTTCTTC
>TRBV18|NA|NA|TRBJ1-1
CASSLARAGGNTEAFF
TGTGCCAGCTCACTCGCCCGCGCCGGGGGGAACACTGAAGCTTTCTTT
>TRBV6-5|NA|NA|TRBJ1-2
CASSYSGRGGYTF
TGTGCCAGCAGTTACTCTGGGCGGGGTGGCTACACCTTC
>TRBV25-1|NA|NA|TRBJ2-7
CASDGAYEQYF
TGTGCCAGCGACGGGGCCTACGAGCAGTACTTC
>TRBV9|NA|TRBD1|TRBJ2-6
CASSGGTASGANVLTF
TGTGCCAGCAGCGGAGGGACAGCCTCTGGGGCCAACGTCCTGACTTTC
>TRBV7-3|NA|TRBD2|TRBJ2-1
CASGRAGGINEQFF
TGTGCCAGCGGTCGGGCGGGAGGGATCAATGAGCAGTTCTTC
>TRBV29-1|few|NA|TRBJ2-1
CSVERGNEQFF
TGCAGCGTTGAGCGTGGCAATGAGCAGTTCTTC
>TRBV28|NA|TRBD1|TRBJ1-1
CASRRQRGLEAFF
TGTGCCAGCAGACGACAAAGGGGGCTTGAAGCTTTCTTT
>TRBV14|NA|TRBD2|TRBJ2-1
CASSPLRGLAGRYEQFF
TGTGCCAGCAGCCCCCTCAGGGGACTAGCGGGCAGGTATGAGCAGTTCTTC
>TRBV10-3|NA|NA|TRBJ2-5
CAISGRRETQYF
TGTGCCATCAGTGGGAGGAGGGAGACCCAGTACTTC
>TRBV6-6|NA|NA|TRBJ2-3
CASSYGGHTDTQYF
TGTGCCAGCAGTTACGGAGGGCACACAGATACGCAGTATTTT
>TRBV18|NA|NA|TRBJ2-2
CASSGQTNTGELFF
TGTGCCAGCTCCGGACAGACGAACACCGGGGAGCTGTTTTTT
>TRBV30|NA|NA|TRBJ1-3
CAWTSYLSGNTIYF
TGTGCCTGGACTAGTTACCTCTCTGGAAACACCATATATTTT
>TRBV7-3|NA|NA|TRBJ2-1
CASSLNYYNEQFF
TGTGCCAGCAGCTTAAACTATTACAATGAGCAGTTCTTC
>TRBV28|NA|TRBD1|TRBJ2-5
CASKTGANQETQYF
TGTGCCAGCAAGACAGGGGCAAACCAAGAGACCCAGTACTTC
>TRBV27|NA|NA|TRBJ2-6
CASSLSNVGPGSGANVLTF
TGTGCCAGCAGTTTATCTAACGTGGGGCCTGGCTCTGGGGCCAACGTCCTGACTTTC
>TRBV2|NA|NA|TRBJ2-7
CASRADLGEQYF
TGTGCCAGCAGGGCGGACCTGGGGGAGCAGTACTTC
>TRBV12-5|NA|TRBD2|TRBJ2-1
CASGLSGRNEQFF
TGTGCTAGTGGTTTGAGCGGGAGGAATGAGCAGTTCTTC
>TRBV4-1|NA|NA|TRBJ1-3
CASSQLRSRTEIRNTIYF
TGCGCCAGCAGCCAGTTACGTTCGAGGACCGAGATCCGAAACACCATATATTTT
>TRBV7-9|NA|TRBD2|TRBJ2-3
CASSFRLAGAADTQYF
TGTGCCAGCAGCTTCCGACTAGCGGGAGCCGCAGATACGCAGTATTTT
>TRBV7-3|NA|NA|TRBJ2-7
CASSSGSYYEQYF
TGTGCCAGCAGCTCCGGGTCATACTACGAGCAGTACTTC
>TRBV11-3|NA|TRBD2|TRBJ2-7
CASSLAGGQYEQYF
TGTGCCAGCAGCCTAGCGGGAGGGCAGTACGAGCAGTACTTC
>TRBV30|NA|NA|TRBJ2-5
CAWSVYSQETQYF
TGTGCCTGGAGTGTATACAGTCAAGAGACCCAGTACTTC
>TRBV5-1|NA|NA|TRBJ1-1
CASSVPGLTATEAFF
TGCGCCAGCAGCGTTCCGGGTTTGACAGCCACTGAAGCTTTCTTT
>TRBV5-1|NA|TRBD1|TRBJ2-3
CASSLDRGGDTQYF
TGCGCCAGCAGCCTGGACAGGGGGGGAGATACGCAGTATTTT
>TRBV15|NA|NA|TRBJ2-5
CATSRPRGRRGASSFETQYF
TGTGCCACCAGCAGACCACGAGGACGGAGGGGGGCGAGCTCGTTTGAGACCCAGTACTTC
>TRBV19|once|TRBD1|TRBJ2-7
CASSRDRSYEQYF
TGTGCCAGTAGTAGGGACAGGTCCTACGAGCAGTACTTC
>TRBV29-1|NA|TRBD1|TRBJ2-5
CSVESPGTGVTETQYF
TGCAGCGTTGAGAGCCCCGGGACAGGGGTCACAGAGACCCAGTACTTC
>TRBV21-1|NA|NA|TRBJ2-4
CAPRGKGNIQYF
TGTGCCCCCAGGGGGAAGGGAAACATTCAGTACTTC
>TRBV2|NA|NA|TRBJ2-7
CASRGTGTPYEQYF
TGTGCCAGCAGGGGGACCGGGACACCCTACGAGCAGTACTTC
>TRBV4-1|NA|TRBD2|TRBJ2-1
CASSQDPGLAGEFF
TGCGCCAGCAGCCAGGACCCAGGACTAGCGGGAGAGTTCTTC
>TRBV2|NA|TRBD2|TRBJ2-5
CASSVLAGDPRETQYF
TGTGCCAGCAGTGTACTAGCGGGAGACCCTCGAGAGACCCAGTACTTC
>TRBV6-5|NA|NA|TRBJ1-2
CASRDGTSYGYTF
TGTGCCAGCAGGGACGGGACAAGCTATGGCTACACCTTC